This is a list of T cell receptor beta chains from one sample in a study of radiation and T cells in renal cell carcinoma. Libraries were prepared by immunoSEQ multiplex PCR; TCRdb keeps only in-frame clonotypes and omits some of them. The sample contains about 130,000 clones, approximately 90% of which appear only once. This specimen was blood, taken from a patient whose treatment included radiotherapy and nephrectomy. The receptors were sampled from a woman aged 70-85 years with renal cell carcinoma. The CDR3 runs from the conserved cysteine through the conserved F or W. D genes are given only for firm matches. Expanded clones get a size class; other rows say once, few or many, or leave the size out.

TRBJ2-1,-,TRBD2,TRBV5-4,CASTPGASGGAASYNEQFF,TGTGCCAGCACCCCGGGGGCTAGCGGGGGGGCCGCATCCTACAATGAGCAGTTCTTC
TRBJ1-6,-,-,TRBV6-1,CASSAFGNRRNSPLHF,TGTGCCAGCAGTGCGTTCGGAAACCGACGGAATTCACCCCTCCACTTT
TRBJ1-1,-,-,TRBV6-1,CASSEFLRGEAFF,TGTGCCAGCAGTGAATTCCTCCGGGGTGAAGCTTTCTTT
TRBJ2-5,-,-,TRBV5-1,CASSLKQTETQYF,TGCGCCAGCAGCTTGAAGCAAACAGAGACCCAGTACTTC
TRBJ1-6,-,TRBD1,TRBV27,CASSITRDSYNSPLHF,TGTGCCAGCAGTATAACCCGGGACAGCTATAATTCACCCCTCCACTTT
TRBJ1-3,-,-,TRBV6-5,CASRPTATNTIYF,TGTGCCAGCAGGCCGACAGCGACAAACACCATATATTTT
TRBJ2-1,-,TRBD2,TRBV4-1,CASSQEGRGGYNEQFF,TGCGCCAGCAGCCAAGAGGGGCGGGGGGGTTACAATGAGCAGTTCTTC
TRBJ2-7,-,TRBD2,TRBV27,CASSTRLAGGYEQYF,TGTGCCAGCAGTACCCGACTAGCGGGGGGCTACGAGCAGTACTTC
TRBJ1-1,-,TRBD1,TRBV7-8,CASSMDRGGIEAFF,TGTGCCAGCAGCATGGACAGGGGGGGGATTGAAGCTTTCTTT
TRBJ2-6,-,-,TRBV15,CATSPYRESGANVLTF,TGTGCCACCAGCCCATACAGGGAGTCTGGGGCCAACGTCCTGACTTTC
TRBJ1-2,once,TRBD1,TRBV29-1,CSVGGQTYGYTF,TGCAGCGTTGGGGGACAGACCTATGGCTACACCTTC
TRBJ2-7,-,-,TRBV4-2,CASSQDAGARYEQYF,TGTGCCAGCAGCCAAGACGCGGGGGCCCGCTACGAGCAGTACTTC
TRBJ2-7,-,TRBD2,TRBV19,CASSRGPTSGGLRSYEQYF,TGTGCCAGTAGCAGGGGACCTACTAGCGGGGGGCTCCGCTCCTACGAGCAGTACTTC
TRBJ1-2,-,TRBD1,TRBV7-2,CASSSSTGANYGYTF,TGTGCCAGCAGCTCCTCGACAGGGGCCAACTATGGCTACACCTTC
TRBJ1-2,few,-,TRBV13,CASSSTASGYTF,TGTGCCAGCAGCTCGACAGCGTCTGGCTACACCTTC
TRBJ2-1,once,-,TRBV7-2,CASSFGPSLYNEQFF,TGTGCCAGCAGCTTCGGGCCCAGCCTCTACAATGAGCAGTTCTTC
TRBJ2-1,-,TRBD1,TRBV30,CAWSRPGQGGNEQFF,TGTGCCTGGAGTAGGCCGGGACAGGGAGGGAATGAGCAGTTCTTC
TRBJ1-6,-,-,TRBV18,CASSYVGTGNSPLHF,TGTGCCAGCTCATACGTGGGGACGGGGAATTCACCCCTCCACTTT
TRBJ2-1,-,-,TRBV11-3,CASSSGANYNEQFF,TGTGCCAGCAGCTCGGGGGCCAACTACAATGAGCAGTTCTTC
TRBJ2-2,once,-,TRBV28,CASSPAGPGELFF,TGTGCCAGCAGTCCTGCGGGACCCGGGGAGCTGTTTTTT
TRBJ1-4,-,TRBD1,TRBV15,CATSRLGGATNEKLFF,TGTGCCACCAGCAGGTTAGGGGGCGCAACTAATGAAAAACTGTTTTTT
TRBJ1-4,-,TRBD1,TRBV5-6,CASSLDPAKTGGGEKLFF,TGTGCCAGCAGCTTGGACCCCGCCAAGACAGGGGGGGGTGAAAAACTGTTTTTT
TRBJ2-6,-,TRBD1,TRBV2,CASRTTGAGANVLTF,TGTGCCAGCAGGACAACAGGGGCTGGGGCCAACGTCCTGACTTTC
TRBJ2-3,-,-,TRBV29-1,CSGTLDSTDTQYF,TGCAGCGGGACCCTAGATAGCACAGATACGCAGTATTTT
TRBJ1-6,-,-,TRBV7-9,CASSLARVGSSYSPLHF,TGTGCCAGCAGCTTAGCGCGAGTAGGTTCCTCGTATTCACCCCTCCACTTT
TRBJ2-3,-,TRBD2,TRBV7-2,CASSSLAATDTQYF,TGTGCCAGCAGCTCACTAGCGGCGACAGATACGCAGTATTTT
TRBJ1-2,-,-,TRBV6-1,CASSGLTDYGYTF,TGTGCCAGCAGTGGGCTGACAGACTATGGCTACACCTTC
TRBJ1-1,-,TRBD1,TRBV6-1,CASQGQGATEAFF,TGTGCCAGCCAGGGACAGGGGGCCACTGAAGCTTTCTTT
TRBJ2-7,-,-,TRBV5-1,CASSFLGSGEQYF,TGCGCCAGCAGCTTCCTAGGGAGTGGTGAGCAGTACTTC
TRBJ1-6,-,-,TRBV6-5,CASSYQGNSPLHF,TGTGCCAGCAGTTACCAGGGAAATTCACCCCTCCACTTT
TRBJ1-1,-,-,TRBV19,CASSIRGDITEAFF,TGTGCCAGTAGTATTAGAGGGGATATCACTGAAGCTTTCTTT
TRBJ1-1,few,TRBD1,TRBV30,CAWGPGGANTEAFF,TGTGCCTGGGGCCCAGGGGGCGCGAACACTGAAGCTTTCTTT
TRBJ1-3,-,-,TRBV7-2,CASSTGTGNTIYF,TGTGCCAGCAGCACAGGGACTGGAAACACCATATATTTT
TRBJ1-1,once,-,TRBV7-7,CASSLWVGTEAFF,TGTGCTAGCAGCTTATGGGTGGGGACTGAAGCTTTCTTT
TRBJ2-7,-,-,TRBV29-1,CSVEGSSYEQYF,TGCAGCGTTGAAGGTTCGAGCTACGAGCAGTACTTC
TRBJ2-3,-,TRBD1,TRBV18,CASSPLGQGRDTQYF,TGTGCCAGCTCACCATTAGGACAGGGTCGAGATACGCAGTATTTT
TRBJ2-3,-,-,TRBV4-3,CASSQDHTGPPNTDTQYF,TGCGCCAGCAGCCAAGATCACACAGGGCCCCCAAACACAGATACGCAGTATTTT
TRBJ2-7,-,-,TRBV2,CASKWLVQGTYEQYF,TGTGCCAGCAAATGGTTGGTACAGGGAACCTACGAGCAGTACTTC
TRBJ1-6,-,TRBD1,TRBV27,CASRDRVLSYNSPLHF,TGTGCCAGCAGGGACAGGGTTCTCTCCTATAATTCACCCCTCCACTTT
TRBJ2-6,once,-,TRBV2,CASSEAAGFASGANVLTF,TGTGCCAGCAGTGAAGCGGCAGGGTTCGCCTCTGGGGCCAACGTCCTGACTTTC
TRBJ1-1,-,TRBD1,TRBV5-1,CASSLDHRGNTEAFF,TGCGCCAGCAGCTTGGATCACAGGGGGAACACTGAAGCTTTCTTT
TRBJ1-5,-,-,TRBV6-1,CASSGKPGRNSNQPQHF,TGTGCCAGCAGTGGAAAACCGGGACGGAATAGCAATCAGCCCCAGCATTTT
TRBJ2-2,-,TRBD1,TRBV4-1,CASSQDNWDRADNTGELFF,TGCGCCAGCAGCCAAGATAACTGGGACAGGGCGGATAACACCGGGGAGCTGTTTTTT
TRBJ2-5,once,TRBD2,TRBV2,CASREGTSGGWETQYF,TGTGCCAGCAGAGAAGGGACTAGCGGGGGGTGGGAGACCCAGTACTTC
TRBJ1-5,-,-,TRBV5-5,CASSLGSDRQPQHF,TGTGCCAGCAGCTTGGGTAGCGATAGGCAGCCCCAGCATTTT
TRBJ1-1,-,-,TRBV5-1,CASSLARQSTEAFF,TGCGCCAGCAGCTTGGCCCGACAATCCACTGAAGCTTTCTTT
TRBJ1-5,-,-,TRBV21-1,CASSQAGANNQPQHF,TGTGCCAGCAGTCAAGCGGGGGCTAACAATCAGCCCCAGCATTTT
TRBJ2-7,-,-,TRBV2,CASKPDAQYEQYF,TGTGCCAGCAAGCCCGACGCTCAATACGAGCAGTACTTC
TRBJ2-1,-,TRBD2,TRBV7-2,CASSLIAGGTYNEQFF,TGTGCCAGCAGCTTAATAGCGGGGGGGACCTACAATGAGCAGTTCTTC
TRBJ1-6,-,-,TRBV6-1,CASRVRLESNSPLHF,TGTGCCAGCAGGGTGCGATTGGAGTCAAATTCACCCCTCCACTTT
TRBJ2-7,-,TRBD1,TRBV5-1,CASSRVDRGPYEQYF,TGCGCCAGCAGCCGTGTGGACAGGGGGCCCTACGAGCAGTACTTC
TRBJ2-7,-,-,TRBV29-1,CSVAGSYEQYF,TGCAGCGTTGCGGGGTCCTACGAGCAGTACTTC
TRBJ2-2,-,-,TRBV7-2,CASSLVLDTGELFF,TGTGCCAGCAGCTTAGTTCTGGACACCGGGGAGCTGTTTTTT
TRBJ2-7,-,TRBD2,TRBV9,CASSLGTILHEQYF,TGTGCCAGCAGCCTCGGGACTATTCTCCACGAGCAGTACTTC